This entry concerns a single TCR beta chain. The CDR3 has 14 amino acids. V dropped 4 bases and J dropped 0 bases, with 11 bases sitting between them. Per germline, CDR1 SGHNT and CDR2 YYREEE (reference sequence). The data were obtained in a study of T-cell memory formation after mild COVID-19. TCRdb itself ran the 5' RACE reads through MiXCR, one entry per CDR3 protein. The sample lists 150,000 to 200,000 distinct CDR3 sequences, 25% to 40% seen once, with 12% in the top ten. The sample comprised PBMCs or a T cell subset sorted from them (not recorded which). J is TRBJ2-7 and V is TRBV5-4, with a tentative D call TRBD2 (5 bases). The clonotype comes from an adult woman who had mild COVID-19 (a few samples of this study predate the infection). Cell type and time point are not known. This CDR3 is CASSVDWSSYEQYF. The CDR3 bases are TGTGCCAGCAGCGTGGACTGGAGCTCCTACGAGCAGTACTTC. The whole variable domain, filled in from reference TRBV5-4 and TRBJ2-7, reads ETGVTQSPTHLIKTRGQQVTLRCSSQSGHNTVSWYQQALGQGPQFIFQYYREEENGRGNFPPRFSGLQFPNYSSELNVNALELDDSALYLCASSVDWSSYEQYFGPGTRLTVT.